Below, 20 T cell receptor beta chains from the same sample are listed, as sequenced in a study of blood T cell repertoires in COVID-19. Here immunoSEQ multiplex PCR was the method, and the copy in TCRdb shows in-frame clones only, minus some. This sample has about 320,000 clones, with roughly nine tenths found just once. Sequences were obtained from PBMCs or T cells enriched from blood (not recorded which). Receptor source: a man between 60 and 75 years old who had recovered from COVID-19.

CDR3 in amino acids: CASSRQGEGISGYTF. For the CDR3, the DNA is TGTGCCAGCAGTCGACAGGGGGAGGGAATTTCGGGCTACACCTTC. J is TRBJ1-2 and V is TRBV6-2 or TRBV6-3, with 9 bases that match TRBD1. V shed 5 bases and J 8 bases; nucleotides not matched to a gene: 12. CDR1 and CDR2 from the germline V gene are MNHEY and SVGEGT. This CDR3 has 15 amino acids.

This clone appeared a single time. The gene calls are TRBV3-1 (or the pseudogene TRBV3-2) and TRBJ2-4, with D possibly matching TRBD2 (6 bases). CDR1 is LGHDT, CDR2 YNNKEL, per germline (reference sequence). The CDR3 covers 16 residues. Trimming removed 6 bases at V and 1 base at J, with 16 bases between. In nucleotides, the CDR3 is TGTGCCAGCAGTCCCCCTCCTGCGGGGGCCAAAAACATTCAGTACTTC. This encodes CASSPPPAGAKNIQYF.

The rearrangement uses TRBV7-2 and TRBJ1-6, with no clear D. This CDR3 comprises 12 residues. Germline assignment: CDR1 SGHTA and CDR2 FQGNSA. V lost 4 bases and J lost 11, with 9 bases in between. CDR3 amino acids: CASSSDIPPLHF. The DNA of the CDR3 is TGTGCCAGCAGCTCAGATATCCCACCCCTCCACTTT.

The J gene is TRBJ2-7, the V gene TRBV10-2; the D gene is possibly TRBD1 (6 bases). CDR3 length: 16 residues. Germline V lookup: CDR1 WSHSY, CDR2 SAAADI. V was pared by 7 bases and J by 5 bases, with 24 bases between. Here the CDR3 DNA reads TGCGCCAGCACCCCCCTGGGAACAGGGCGTCCGAACGAGCAGTACTTC. As protein: CASTPLGTGRPNEQYF.

The CDR3 reads CAWAGLAGGAGELFF. As DNA, the CDR3 is TGTGCCTGGGCTGGGCTAGCGGGGGGAGCCGGGGAGCTGTTTTTT. This chain links TRBV30 with TRBJ2-2; 11 positions agree with TRBD2. Per the germline V gene, CDR1 is GTSNPN and CDR2 is SVGIG (reference sequence). The CDR3 length is 15 residues. Trimming took 5 bases from V and 6 from J; bases not matched to a gene: 8. Full variable domain (missing parts from reference TRBV30 and TRBJ2-2): SQTIHQWPATLVQPVGSPLSLECTVEGTSNPNLYWYRQAAGRGLQLLFYSVGIGQISSEVPQNLSASRPQDRQFILSSKKLLLSDSGFYLCAWAGLAGGAGELFFGEGSRLTVL.

The chain carries TRBV19 and TRBJ2-3; D remains unclear. Germline CDR1 LNHDA, CDR2 SQIVND (reference sequence). The CDR3 spans 12 residues. The ends were cut back, 5 bases at V and 6 bases at J, with 9 bases in the middle. The CDR3 bases are TGTGCCAGTAGTTCGTGGCCGGATACGCAGTATTTT. This encodes CASSSWPDTQYF.

The chain links TRBV3-1 (or the pseudogene TRBV3-2) to TRBJ2-1; D call uncertain. This CDR3 region has 12 residues. Germline V gene data show CDR1 as LGHDT and CDR2 as YNNKEL (reference sequence). The V gene lost 1 base and the J gene lost 6 bases, with 4 bases spanning the gap. The CDR3 sequence is CASSQVSNEQFF. The CDR3 nucleotides are TGTGCCAGCAGCCAAGTTAGCAATGAGCAGTTCTTC.

The genes are TRBV27 and TRBJ2-5, with TRBD2 identical over 11 bases. The CDR3 runs to 16 residues. Germline loops: CDR1 MNHEY, CDR2 SMNVEV (reference sequence). The V and J ends lost 5 bases and 5 bases, in that order; junction bases with no gene match: 10. The CDR3: CASSALAGGLGETQYF. CDR3 in DNA: TGTGCCAGCAGTGCCTTAGCGGGGGGGCTCGGGGAGACCCAGTACTTC.

This clone was observed once. The rearrangement joins TRBV7-9 to TRBJ1-2; possibly TRBD1 for D (5 bases). There are 12 residues in the CDR3. From germline, CDR1 is SEHNR and CDR2 FQNEAQ (reference sequence). The ends were cut back, 4 bases at V and 7 bases at J, with 10 bases in the middle. The CDR3 DNA follows: TGTGCCAGCAGCTCGACAGAAAGTGGCTACACCTTC. This translates into CASSSTESGYTF.

Regarding this clone: Mismatch with germline at one junction end may stem from a read error. The chain joins TRBV20-1 to TRBJ2-3; 10 nucleotides match TRBD2. CDR1 and CDR2 (germline): DFQATT, SNEGSKA (reference sequence). The CDR3 has 11 amino acids. This CDR3 is CSAPCGTSVCF. CDR3 coding DNA: TGCAGTGCTCCATGCGGGACTAGCGTCTGTTTT.

The chain carries TRBV13 and TRBJ2-3; 12 nucleotides match TRBD2. The CDR3 consists of 18 residues. V dropped 5 bases and J dropped 2; count of bases not matched to a gene: 11. Germline V CDR1 and CDR2: PRHDT, FYEKMQ (reference sequence). The CDR3 sequence: CASSPGTLAGGFTDTQYF. The CDR3 region has the DNA TGTGCCAGCAGCCCCGGAACTCTAGCGGGAGGGTTCACAGATACGCAGTATTTT.

The genes are TRBV2 and TRBJ2-7; 7 nucleotides line up with TRBD1. This CDR3 spans 13 amino acids. J was trimmed by 3 bases and V by 4 bases; bases with no gene match: 3. CDR1 is SNHLY, CDR2 FYNNEI, per germline. This CDR3 reads CASSGQGNYEQYF. The DNA of the CDR3 is TGTGCCAGCAGTGGACAGGGAAACTACGAGCAGTACTTC. Supplemented by reference TRBV2 and TRBJ2-7, the full variable domain reads EPEVTQTPSHQVTQMGQEVILRCVPISNHLYFYWYRQILGQKVEFLVSFYNNEISEKSEIFDDQFSVERPDGSNFTLKIRSTKLEDSAMYFCASSGQGNYEQYFGPGTRLTVT.

The genes are TRBV3-1 (or the pseudogene TRBV3-2) and TRBJ2-7; the D gene is possibly TRBD1 (6 bases). Germline values: CDR1 LGHDT, CDR2 YNNKEL (reference sequence). CDR3 length: 14 residues. V lost 1 base, J lost 5 bases, and 12 bases lay in between. CDR3 nucleotides: TGTGCCAGCAGCCAAGTTCGTAGGGGGAACGAGCAGTACTTC. Encoded protein: CASSQVRRGNEQYF.

V gene TRBV29-1 combines with J gene TRBJ1-1; D gene ambiguous. CDR1 is SQVTM, CDR2 ANQGSEA, per germline. The ends were cut back, 4 bases at V and 6 bases at J, with 6 bases in the middle. The CDR3 runs 10 residues. CDR3 coding DNA: TGCAGCGTTGCGGAGGCTGAAGCTTTCTTT. Translated: CSVAEAEAFF.

The chain carries TRBV4-1 and TRBJ2-3; tentative D call: TRBD2 (5 bases). V was trimmed by 4 bases and J by 6 bases, leaving 23 bases between them. CDR1 is MGHRA and CDR2 is YSYEKL in the germline V gene. The CDR3 consists of 17 residues. This CDR3 reads CASSPETIRRSADTQYF. CDR3 nucleotide sequence: TGCGCCAGCAGCCCCGAGACAATCAGGAGGTCGGCGGATACGCAGTATTTT.

V gene TRBV24-1 combines with J gene TRBJ1-1; 9 bases map to TRBD1. The CDR3 loop spans 16 amino acids. Germline V gene lookup returns CDR1 KGHDR and CDR2 SFDVKD. The ends lost 3 bases at V and 10 bases at J; junction bases unmatched: 14. DNA for the CDR3: TGTGCCACCAGTGATCCGACAGGGGGAGGGCGTGGGGTAGCTTTCTTT. It specifies CATSDPTGGGRGVAFF.

The gene calls are TRBV10-3 and TRBJ1-1; weak D call: TRBD1 (5 bases). Looked up from germline, CDR1 is ENHRY and CDR2 is SYGVKD. The CDR3 runs to 14 residues. Trimming stripped 6 bases from V and 4 bases from J, with 15 bases between. CDR3 nucleotides: TGTGCCATCAGCCCCCCAGGAGGGGCCACTGAAGCTTTCTTT. This translates into CAISPPGGATEAFF.

J is TRBJ2-3 and V is TRBV10-1; D gene ambiguous. Per the germline V gene, CDR1 is WNHNN and CDR2 is SYGVQD (reference sequence). The CDR3 covers 16 residues. The V end lost 7 bases, the J end lost 0 bases, and 17 bases lay between the germline ends. The CDR3 sequence is CASTPVLRTSTDTQYF. DNA for the CDR3: TGCGCCAGCACCCCGGTCTTGCGTACTAGCACAGATACGCAGTATTTT.

The gene calls are TRBV5-8 and TRBJ2-7; D is ambiguous. Trimming stripped 0 bases from V and 6 bases from J, with 16 bases between. The CDR3 has 15 residues. Germline assignment: CDR1 SGHTS and CDR2 YDEGEE. The CDR3: CASSLGSLSFGEQYF. CDR3 in DNA: TGTGCCAGCAGCTTGGGGAGCCTGAGTTTTGGCGAGCAGTACTTC.

In this sample, this clone turned up a few times. The genes are TRBV7-9 and TRBJ2-1; a possible D gene is TRBD2 (6 bases). The V and J ends lost 6 bases and 4 bases respectively, with 19 bases between them. Germline CDR1 and CDR2: SEHNR and FQNEAQ (reference sequence). The CDR3 sequence is 16 residues long. The CDR3 DNA is TGTGCCAGCAGTTCGGGGGAGCCCAGACCGTACAATGAGCAGTTCTTC. Translation gives CASSSGEPRPYNEQFF. Based on the CDR3 plus reference TRBV7-9 and TRBJ2-1, the full variable domain is DTGVSQNPRHKITKRGQNVTFRCDPISEHNRLYWYRQTLGQGPEFLTYFQNEAQLEKSRLLSDRFSAERPKGSFSTLEIQRTEQGDSAMYLCASSSGEPRPYNEQFFGPGTRLTVL.